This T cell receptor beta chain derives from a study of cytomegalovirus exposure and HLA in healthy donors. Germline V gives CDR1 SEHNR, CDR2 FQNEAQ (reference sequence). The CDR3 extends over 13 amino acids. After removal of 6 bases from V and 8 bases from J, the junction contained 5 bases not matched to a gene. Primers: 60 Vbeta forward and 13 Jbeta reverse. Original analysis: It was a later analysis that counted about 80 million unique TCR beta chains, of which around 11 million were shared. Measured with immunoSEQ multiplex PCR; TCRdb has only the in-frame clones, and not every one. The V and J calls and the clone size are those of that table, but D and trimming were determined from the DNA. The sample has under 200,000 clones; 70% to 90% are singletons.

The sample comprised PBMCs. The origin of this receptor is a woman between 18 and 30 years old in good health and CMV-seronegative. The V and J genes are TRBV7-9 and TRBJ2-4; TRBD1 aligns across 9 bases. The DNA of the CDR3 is TGTGCCAGCAGTTGGCGGACAGGGGACATTCAGTACTTC. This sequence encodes CASSWRTGDIQYF.